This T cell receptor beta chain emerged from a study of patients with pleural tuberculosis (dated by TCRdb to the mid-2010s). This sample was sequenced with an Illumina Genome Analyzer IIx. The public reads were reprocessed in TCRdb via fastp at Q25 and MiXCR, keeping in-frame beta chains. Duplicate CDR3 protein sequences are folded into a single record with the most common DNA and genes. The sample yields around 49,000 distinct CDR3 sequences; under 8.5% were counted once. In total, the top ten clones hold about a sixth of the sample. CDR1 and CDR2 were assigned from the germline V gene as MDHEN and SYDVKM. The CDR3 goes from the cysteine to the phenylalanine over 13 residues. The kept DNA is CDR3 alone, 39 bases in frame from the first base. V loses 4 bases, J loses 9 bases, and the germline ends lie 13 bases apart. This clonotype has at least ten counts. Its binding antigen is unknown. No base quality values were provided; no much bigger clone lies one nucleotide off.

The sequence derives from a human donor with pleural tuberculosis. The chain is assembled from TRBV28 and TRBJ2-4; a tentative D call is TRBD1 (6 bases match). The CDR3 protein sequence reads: CASSSMTGAIQYF. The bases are TGTGCCAGCAGTTCCATGACAGGAGCCATTCAGTACTTC. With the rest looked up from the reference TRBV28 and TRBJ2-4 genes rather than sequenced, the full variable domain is DVKVTQSSRYLVKRTGEKVFLECVQDMDHENMFWYRQDPGLGLRLIYFSYDVKMKEKGDIPEGYSVSREKKERFSLILESASTNQTSMYLCASSSMTGAIQYFGAGTRLSVL.